Presented here are 8 T cell receptor beta chains from one specimen sequenced in a study of shared clonotypes between healthy human individuals. Measured with immunoSEQ multiplex PCR; TCRdb has only the in-frame clones, and not every one. The sample carries about 2,500,000 clones, approximately 94% recorded once. The sequenced sample was naive CD4+ T cells sorted from blood. Subset defined: CD45RA+ positively selected. The source is a man younger than 30 in good health.

As for this clone: This same CDR3 is encoded by further DNA sequences in the sample. The chain couples TRBV9 to TRBJ1-3; weak D call: TRBD1 (6 bases). CDR3 length: 15 amino acids. The germline V gene has CDR1 SGDLS and CDR2 YYNGEE. V lost 3 bases, J lost 0 bases, and 10 bases lay in between. The CDR3 coding sequence is TGTGCCAGCAGCGCTACAGGGAGCTCTGGAAACACCATATATTTT. Its translation is CASSATGSSGNTIYF.

The rearrangement uses TRBV5-1 and TRBJ2-4, with D tentatively TRBD1 (5 bases). Per the germline V gene, CDR1 is SGHRS and CDR2 is YFSETQ. Trimming left V 1 base short and J 8 bases short, with 13 bases between. CDR3 length: 14 residues. As DNA, the CDR3 is TGCGCCAGCAGCTTGTGGGCAGGGTCGGACATTCAGTACTTC. Its protein product is CASSLWAGSDIQYF.

The CDR3 spells CASSMTGINEKLFF. In DNA form, the CDR3 reads TGTGCCAGCAGCATGACAGGCATTAATGAAAAACTGTTTTTT. V is TRBV6-6 and J is TRBJ1-4; a possible D gene is TRBD1 (6 bases). CDR1 is MNHNY, CDR2 SVGAGI, per germline (reference sequence). The CDR3 runs 14 residues. Trimming stripped 6 bases from V and 4 bases from J, with 12 bases between.

The chain is built from TRBV27 and TRBJ2-1; 9 positions match TRBD2. The J segment lost 3 bases and the V segment lost 4 bases, leaving 7 bases of the junction unmatched. Germline CDR1 reads MNHEY; CDR2 reads SMNVEV (reference sequence). This CDR3 contains 16 residues. CDR3 bases: TGTGCCAGCAGTTCCCGACTAGCGGAGGACTACAATGAGCAGTTCTTC. This translates into CASSSRLAEDYNEQFF.

The V call is TRBV4-3, the J call TRBJ1-4, with 7 bases aligning to TRBD1. V shed 4 bases, J shed 6 bases, and the junction held 5 bases outside the gene matches. From germline, CDR1 is LGHNA and CDR2 YSLEER. The CDR3 loop spans 14 amino acids. Here the CDR3 reads CASSRGGSDEKLFF. CDR3 DNA sequence: TGCGCCAGCAGCCGAGGGGGCTCTGATGAAAAACTGTTTTTT.

The chain couples TRBV28 to TRBJ2-6; TRBD2 matches at 16 bases. The CDR3 totals 18 residues. CDR1 is MDHEN and CDR2 is SYDVKM in the germline V gene. Trimming took 4 bases from V and 4 from J; bases not matched to a gene: 4. The CDR3 region has the DNA TGTGCCAGCAGTTCGGGACTAGCGGGGGGGCTAGGGGCCAACGTCCTGACTTTC. Amino acids: CASSSGLAGGLGANVLTF.

In its sample, this clone was seen once. This chain uses TRBV11-2 with TRBJ2-1, with a weak D call TRBD2 (6 bases). Deletions cut 4 bases from V and 16 bases from J, with 14 bases between. The germline gives CDR1 SGHAT, CDR2 FQNNGV. This CDR3 has 11 amino acids. CDR3 in amino acids: CASSSSVDEFF. CDR3 DNA sequence: TGTGCCAGCAGCTCTAGCGTGGACGAATTCTTC.

The J gene is TRBJ2-1, the V gene TRBV5-6; 8 positions agree with TRBD2. This CDR3 has 14 residues. The ends lost 7 bases at V and 8 bases at J; junction bases unmatched: 11. Per the germline V gene, CDR1 is SGHDT and CDR2 is YYEEEE. The CDR3 DNA reads as TGTGCCAGCTTCTTCTTAGCGGGGTCCCATGAGCAGTTCTTC. Encoded protein: CASFFLAGSHEQFF. Supplemented by reference TRBV5-6 and TRBJ2-1, the full variable domain reads DAGVTQSPTHLIKTRGQQVTLRCSPKSGHDTVSWYQQALGQGPQFIFQYYEEEERQRGNFPDRFSGHQFPNYSSELNVNALLLGDSALYLCASFFLAGSHEQFFGPGTRLTVL.